These T cell receptor beta chains were read from a single sample in a study of T cell changes during pregnancy in multiple sclerosis. Some clones are missing from TCRdb's copy, which holds only in-frame ones; the method was immunoSEQ multiplex PCR. Among about 42,000 clones listed, about nine tenths were seen once. This specimen was CD4+ T cells from peripheral blood mononuclear cells, taken in the second trimester of pregnancy. All receptors come from a female donor in good health, enrolled as a control in a pregnancy study. The CDR3 runs from the conserved cysteine through the conserved F or W. Each record gives: D gene, clone size, J gene, V gene, CDR3 protein, CDR3 DNA. The D gene is left open where the match is weak. Clone size, where shown, is once, few, many, or a class for clones that have expanded.

D gene: TRBD2; clone size: -; J gene: TRBJ2-3; V gene: TRBV7-6; CDR3 protein: CASSLMGGSADTQYF; CDR3 DNA: TGTGCCAGCAGCTTGATGGGCGGGAGCGCAGATACGCAGTATTTT
D gene: TRBD1; clone size: -; J gene: TRBJ1-6; V gene: TRBV11-2; CDR3 protein: CASSSRPGQGYGSPLHF; CDR3 DNA: TGTGCCAGCAGCTCAAGGCCGGGACAGGGGTACGGCTCACCCCTCCACTTT
D gene: -; clone size: -; J gene: TRBJ2-7; V gene: TRBV18; CDR3 protein: CASSPPPGYEQYF; CDR3 DNA: TGTGCCAGCTCACCACCGCCGGGCTACGAGCAGTACTTC
D gene: -; clone size: -; J gene: TRBJ2-2; V gene: TRBV7-9; CDR3 protein: CASSLAGSLRAGELFF; CDR3 DNA: TGTGCCAGCAGCTTAGCGGGCAGCCTACGCGCCGGGGAGCTGTTTTTT
D gene: TRBD2; clone size: -; J gene: TRBJ2-7; V gene: TRBV6-1; CDR3 protein: CASSSGLGSYEQYF; CDR3 DNA: TGTGCCAGCAGTTCTGGACTAGGCTCCTACGAGCAGTACTTC
D gene: -; clone size: -; J gene: TRBJ1-4; V gene: TRBV30; CDR3 protein: CAWNRGPGEKLFF; CDR3 DNA: TGTGCCTGGAATAGGGGCCCTGGCGAAAAACTGTTTTTT
D gene: -; clone size: -; J gene: TRBJ2-3; V gene: TRBV7-9; CDR3 protein: CASSLSRGLTDTQYF; CDR3 DNA: TGTGCCAGCAGCTTGAGCCGGGGACTCACAGATACGCAGTATTTT
D gene: TRBD1; clone size: few; J gene: TRBJ1-5; V gene: TRBV19; CDR3 protein: CASSRTGLNQPQHF; CDR3 DNA: TGTGCCAGTAGCCGGACAGGCCTCAATCAGCCCCAGCATTTT
D gene: -; clone size: -; J gene: TRBJ2-7; V gene: TRBV6-5; CDR3 protein: CASSYGAGGSYEQYF; CDR3 DNA: TGTGCCAGCAGTTACGGGGCAGGGGGGTCCTACGAGCAGTACTTC
D gene: -; clone size: -; J gene: TRBJ1-1; V gene: TRBV6-6; CDR3 protein: CASSTAGATEAFF; CDR3 DNA: TGTGCCAGCAGTACCGCGGGGGCCACTGAAGCTTTCTTT
D gene: -; clone size: -; J gene: TRBJ2-3; V gene: TRBV9; CDR3 protein: CASSVGGRPDTDTQYF; CDR3 DNA: TGTGCCAGCAGCGTCGGTGGGAGGCCCGACACAGATACGCAGTATTTT
D gene: TRBD1; clone size: -; J gene: TRBJ1-2; V gene: TRBV30; CDR3 protein: CAWRTGEGYGYTF; CDR3 DNA: TGTGCCTGGAGGACAGGGGAGGGATATGGCTACACCTTC
D gene: -; clone size: -; J gene: TRBJ2-7; V gene: TRBV7-2; CDR3 protein: CASSLGGTANYEQYF; CDR3 DNA: TGTGCCAGCAGCTTAGGCGGGACGGCTAACTACGAGCAGTACTTC
D gene: -; clone size: -; J gene: TRBJ2-3; V gene: TRBV6-5; CDR3 protein: CASLELYTQYF; CDR3 DNA: TGTGCCAGCCTCGAACTGTATACGCAGTATTTT
D gene: TRBD1; clone size: -; J gene: TRBJ1-6; V gene: TRBV25-1; CDR3 protein: CASSEGQGAKSPLHF; CDR3 DNA: TGTGCCAGCAGTGAAGGTCAGGGGGCAAAGTCACCCCTCCACTTT
D gene: -; clone size: -; J gene: TRBJ2-5; V gene: TRBV7-2; CDR3 protein: CASSPNGGQETQYF; CDR3 DNA: TGTGCCAGCAGCCCGAACGGGGGCCAAGAGACCCAGTACTTC
D gene: -; clone size: -; J gene: TRBJ1-5; V gene: TRBV27; CDR3 protein: CASSSTGSQPQHF; CDR3 DNA: TGTGCCAGCAGTTCGACAGGTAGTCAGCCCCAGCATTTT
D gene: -; clone size: -; J gene: TRBJ2-1; V gene: TRBV2; CDR3 protein: CASSGIASEQFF; CDR3 DNA: TGTGCCAGCAGTGGGATAGCTAGTGAGCAGTTCTTC
D gene: TRBD1; clone size: -; J gene: TRBJ1-2; V gene: TRBV7-9; CDR3 protein: CASSPRDRTNYGYTF; CDR3 DNA: TGTGCCAGCAGCCCCAGGGACAGAACTAACTATGGCTACACCTTC
D gene: -; clone size: -; J gene: TRBJ2-5; V gene: TRBV7-8; CDR3 protein: CASSLDFDTLRETQYF; CDR3 DNA: TGTGCCAGCAGCTTAGACTTTGACACCCTCAGAGAGACCCAGTACTTC
D gene: TRBD1; clone size: -; J gene: TRBJ1-2; V gene: TRBV13; CDR3 protein: CASSLDGTGFYGYTF; CDR3 DNA: TGTGCCAGCAGCTTAGACGGGACAGGGTTCTATGGCTACACCTTC
D gene: -; clone size: -; J gene: TRBJ1-2; V gene: TRBV7-2; CDR3 protein: CASSLQRSYGYTF; CDR3 DNA: TGTGCCAGCAGCCTCCAGCGGAGCTATGGCTACACCTTC
D gene: TRBD2; clone size: -; J gene: TRBJ2-1; V gene: TRBV7-3; CDR3 protein: CASSPLGTSGYNEQFF; CDR3 DNA: TGTGCCAGCAGCCCGCTCGGGACTAGCGGTTACAATGAGCAGTTCTTC
D gene: -; clone size: -; J gene: TRBJ1-2; V gene: TRBV7-9; CDR3 protein: CASSLGRADNYGYTF; CDR3 DNA: TGTGCCAGCAGCTTAGGCAGGGCGGATAACTATGGCTACACCTTC
D gene: TRBD1; clone size: -; J gene: TRBJ2-1; V gene: TRBV19; CDR3 protein: CASSNSDRGRNEQFF; CDR3 DNA: TGTGCCAGTAGTAATTCGGACAGGGGTAGGAATGAGCAGTTCTTC
D gene: -; clone size: -; J gene: TRBJ1-6; V gene: TRBV30; CDR3 protein: CAWEFGGAYNSPLHF; CDR3 DNA: TGTGCCTGGGAGTTTGGGGGGGCCTATAATTCACCCCTCCACTTT
D gene: TRBD2; clone size: -; J gene: TRBJ2-7; V gene: TRBV5-1; CDR3 protein: CASSQGTSGRVYEQYF; CDR3 DNA: TGCGCCAGCAGCCAGGGGACTAGCGGGAGGGTTTACGAGCAGTACTTC
D gene: -; clone size: -; J gene: TRBJ1-2; V gene: TRBV9; CDR3 protein: CASGQSQGGYGYTF; CDR3 DNA: TGTGCCAGCGGCCAGAGTCAGGGTGGCTATGGCTACACCTTC
D gene: -; clone size: -; J gene: TRBJ1-2; V gene: TRBV27; CDR3 protein: CASRLVIFTVRGYTF; CDR3 DNA: TGTGCCAGCCGACTGGTTATTTTCACCGTTCGGGGCTACACCTTC
D gene: TRBD2; clone size: -; J gene: TRBJ2-1; V gene: TRBV7-8; CDR3 protein: CASSLSGGAYNEQFF; CDR3 DNA: TGTGCCAGCAGCCTTAGCGGGGGGGCATACAATGAGCAGTTCTTC
D gene: -; clone size: -; J gene: TRBJ1-3; V gene: TRBV14; CDR3 protein: CASSPEATSGNTIYF; CDR3 DNA: TGTGCCAGCAGCCCCGAAGCTACCTCTGGAAACACCATATATTTT
D gene: TRBD2; clone size: -; J gene: TRBJ2-3; V gene: TRBV9; CDR3 protein: CASSVSGRRGRTDTQYF; CDR3 DNA: TGTGCCAGCAGCGTAAGCGGGAGGCGAGGTCGCACAGATACGCAGTATTTT
D gene: -; clone size: -; J gene: TRBJ1-2; V gene: TRBV6-1; CDR3 protein: CASSEGWGGGYGYTF; CDR3 DNA: TGTGCCAGCAGTGAAGGGTGGGGGGGTGGCTATGGCTACACCTTC
D gene: TRBD2; clone size: -; J gene: TRBJ2-7; V gene: TRBV9; CDR3 protein: CASSPHGLAGPPYEQYF; CDR3 DNA: TGTGCCAGCAGCCCCCACGGACTAGCGGGGCCCCCCTACGAGCAGTACTTC
D gene: TRBD2; clone size: -; J gene: TRBJ2-3; V gene: TRBV4-1; CDR3 protein: CASSQAGTSGFTDTQYF; CDR3 DNA: TGCGCCAGCAGCCAAGCGGGGACTAGCGGATTCACAGATACGCAGTATTTT
D gene: TRBD2; clone size: -; J gene: TRBJ2-3; V gene: TRBV14; CDR3 protein: CASSQGVGLGARTQYF; CDR3 DNA: TGTGCCAGCAGCCAAGGAGTGGGACTAGGAGCGCGTACGCAGTATTTT
D gene: -; clone size: -; J gene: TRBJ2-3; V gene: TRBV9; CDR3 protein: CASSVAPRAADTQYF; CDR3 DNA: TGTGCCAGCAGCGTCGCGCCCAGGGCGGCCGATACGCAGTATTTT